This TCR beta chain was sequenced for a study of cytomegalovirus exposure and HLA in healthy donors. This clone has only one observation. Its matching antigen is unknown. Primers: 60 Vbeta forward and 13 Jbeta reverse. Assay used: immunoSEQ multiplex PCR; TCRdb lists only in-frame clones, some missing. This sample has under 150,000 clones, with 75% to 85% found just once. V was cut by 6 bases and J by 3 bases, with 14 bases left in between. CDR3 size: 15 residues. From germline, CDR1 is LNHDA and CDR2 SQIVND (reference sequence). Study-wide results and caveats: The study labeled about 160 TCR beta chains cytomegalovirus-associated.

This chain connects TRBV19 to TRBJ2-2, with D possibly matching TRBD1 (6 bases). The receptor comes from a woman between 35 and 50 years old in good health and CMV-seronegative. Sample: PBMCs. The CDR3 is CASREGQIHTGELFF. In nucleotides, the CDR3 is TGTGCCAGTAGGGAAGGACAGATACACACCGGGGAGCTGTTTTTT. The full variable domain, its missing parts supplied by reference TRBV19 and TRBJ2-2, is DGGITQSPKYLFRKEGQNVTLSCEQNLNHDAMYWYRQDPGQGLRLIYYSQIVNDFQKGDIAEGYSVSREKKESFPLTVTSAQKNPTAFYLCASREGQIHTGELFFGEGSRLTVL.